This T cell receptor beta chain came from a study of blood T cells in healthy people across ages. Then a second PCR, running about 6 to 12 cycles, was carried out with a sample-barcoded 5' primer and a J-beta primer mix. TCRdb ran MiXCR on the 5' RACE reads and lists one entry per CDR3 protein. The sample contains about 780,000 distinct CDR3 sequences, about 46% of which appear only once. The CDR3 has 16 residues. The material sequenced was blood. The chain employs TRBV21-1 and TRBJ1-5; the table assigns TRBD1, which was not confirmed against the DNA. TRBV21-1 is marked as a pseudogene. This TCR came from an elderly man in good health. Here the CDR3 reads CASSIYTGLGNQPQHF. CDR3 sequence (DNA): TGTGCCAGCAGCATTTATACAGGGCTCGGCAATCAGCCCCAGCATTTT.